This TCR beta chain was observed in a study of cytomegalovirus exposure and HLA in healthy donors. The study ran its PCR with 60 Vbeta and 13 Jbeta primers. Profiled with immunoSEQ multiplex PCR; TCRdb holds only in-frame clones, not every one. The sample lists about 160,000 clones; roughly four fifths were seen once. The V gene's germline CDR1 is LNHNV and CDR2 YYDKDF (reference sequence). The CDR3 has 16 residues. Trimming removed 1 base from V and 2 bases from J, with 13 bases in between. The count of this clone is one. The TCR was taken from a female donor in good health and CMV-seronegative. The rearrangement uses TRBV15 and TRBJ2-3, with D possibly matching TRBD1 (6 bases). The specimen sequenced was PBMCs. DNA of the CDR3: TGTGCCACCAGCAGAGGGGGACAAGGCTACACAGATACGCAGTATTTT. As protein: CATSRGGQGYTDTQYF.